The source of this T cell receptor (beta chain) is a study of CD8+CD57+ T cells in acquired aplastic anemia. By flow cytometry, patients selected for sequencing had shown an expansion of CD8+CD57+ cells. The authors sequenced CD8+CD57+ effector memory cells as well, from 2 of 12 patients. About this clonotype: No antigen is known for it.

For CDR3 and TCR beta VDJ profiling, genomic DNA was the template used. Using its own MiXCR run on the reads, TCRdb lists one record per CDR3 protein. The data show about 20,000 distinct CDR3 sequences, 40% seen once. Findings and limits, study-wide: Measurement in patients showed lower diversity in CD8+CD57+ cells than in total CD4+ and CD8+ pools. Both patients and controls carried the same twenty-nine CD8+ CDR3 sequences.

The CDR3 totals 11 residues. Trimming took 3 bases from V and 3 from J, leaving 2 bases between them. Looked up from germline, CDR1 is KGHDR and CDR2 is SFDVKD. The origin of this receptor is a human donor with aplastic anemia. Material for sequencing was CD8+CD57+ T cells sorted from PBMCs. As to subset: bead-enriched CD8+CD57+ effector memory T cells from SAA patients. The J gene is TRBJ2-7, the V gene TRBV24-1; no firm D call. As DNA, the CDR3 is TGTGCCACCAGTGATCACTACGAGCAGTACTTC. The encoded protein is CATSDHYEQYF.